Listed here are 9 T cell receptor beta chains from one sample, sequenced in a study of human T cells and chemical hapten exposure. Each CDR3 protein gets one entry after TCRdb re-called the RACE reads with MiXCR. The sample consists of more than 65,000 distinct CDR3 sequences, about a tenth of them appearing once. Time point here: patch test 1, 2 weeks after DPC sensitization. Treatment given: therapeutic diphenylcyclopropenone sensitization with weekly scalp DPC. The input for sequencing was whole blood, taken in connection with sensitization to the hapten diphenylcyclopropenone (DPC). The source is a woman between 50 and 59 years old with alopecia areata. Some clones in this sample may be carry-over from other donors' samples.

This chain uses TRBV24-1 with TRBJ2-3; TRBD1 matches at 9 bases. CDR1 is KGHDR, CDR2 SFDVKD, per germline. The CDR3 has 14 amino acids. The V gene end was trimmed by 4 bases and the J gene end by 6 bases; junction bases not matched to a gene: 4. The CDR3 reads CATSDDTGGDTQYF. The CDR3 nucleotides are TGTGCCACCAGTGACGATACAGGGGGCGATACGCAGTATTTT.

The V call is TRBV5-1, the J call TRBJ2-3; D is undetermined. There are 18 residues in the CDR3. Germline V gene lookup returns CDR1 SGHRS and CDR2 YFSETQ. V was pared by 4 bases and J by 1 base, with 22 bases between. The CDR3 protein is CASSVGTTGPLGTDTQYF. The CDR3 region has the DNA TGCGCCAGCAGCGTGGGAACCACGGGTCCCCTGGGCACAGATACGCAGTATTTT.

In this sample, this clonotype turned up a few times. The V gene is TRBV2, the J gene TRBJ2-2, with D hard to call. Trimming took 1 base from V and 2 from J, leaving 5 bases between them. CDR1 is SNHLY, CDR2 FYNNEI, per germline. The CDR3 covers 14 residues. CDR3: CASSEVGNTGELFF. The CDR3, as DNA: TGTGCCAGCAGTGAAGTGGGCAACACCGGGGAGCTGTTTTTT.

The V gene is TRBV4-2, the J gene TRBJ1-2; D gene uncertain. The CDR3 totals 14 residues. Germline V gene lookup returns CDR1 LGHNA and CDR2 YNFKEQ. V lost 1 base and J 4 bases, leaving 10 bases between the germline ends. The CDR3 here is CASSQVDSPYGYTF. The CDR3 bases are TGTGCCAGCAGCCAAGTAGACTCCCCCTATGGCTACACCTTC.

This chain connects TRBV4-3 to TRBJ2-7; D gene uncertain. The CDR3 is made up of 14 amino acids. The V and J ends lost 2 bases and 0 bases respectively, with 8 bases between them. The germline V gene has CDR1 LGHNA and CDR2 YSLEER. The CDR3 is CASSQSSNSYEQYF. The DNA for the CDR3 is TGCGCCAGCAGCCAATCTAGTAACTCCTACGAGCAGTACTTC.

The V and J genes are TRBV20-1 and TRBJ2-7, with D hard to call. The CDR3 length is 12 residues. Germline V gene data show CDR1 as DFQATT and CDR2 as SNEGSKA (reference sequence). Trimming stripped 3 bases from V and 6 bases from J, with 12 bases between. The CDR3, as DNA: TGCAGTGCTAGCCAAGGTTCGGGCGAGCAGTACTTC. It encodes CSASQGSGEQYF.

There are a few counts of this clonotype. This chain uses TRBV10-1 with TRBJ2-1; 11 bases map to TRBD2. CDR1 and CDR2 (germline): WNHNN, SYGVQD (reference sequence). The CDR3 has 15 amino acids. Trimming at V came to 0 bases and at J to 6 bases, leaving 1 base not matched to a gene. CDR3 region: CASSESLAGVNEQFF. For the CDR3, the DNA is TGCGCCAGCAGTGAGTCACTAGCGGGAGTCAATGAGCAGTTCTTC.

This clonotype was detected ten times or more. This chain connects TRBV4-2 to TRBJ2-3; D remains unclear. Deletions cut 4 bases from V and 4 bases from J, with 9 bases between. This CDR3 spans 13 amino acids. Germline-derived CDR1 and CDR2 are LGHNA and YNFKEQ. The CDR3 sequence is CASSPRRPDTQYF. The CDR3, as DNA: TGTGCCAGCAGCCCCCGTCGCCCAGATACGCAGTATTTT.

This clonotype appeared many times. The rearrangement uses TRBV10-2 and TRBJ2-1; TRBD1 or TRBD2 may be the D gene (5 bases each). This CDR3 comprises 17 residues. Germline V gives CDR1 WSHSY, CDR2 SAAADI. Trimming pared 7 bases from V and 6 bases from J, leaving 25 bases between. CDR3 sequence: CASTPLKGLAASNEQFF. The CDR3 coding sequence is TGCGCCAGCACCCCCCTTAAGGGGCTAGCCGCCTCCAATGAGCAGTTCTTC.